Below, 24 T cell receptor beta chains from the same sample are listed, as sequenced in a study of blood T cell repertoires in COVID-19. The protocol was immunoSEQ multiplex PCR, while the TCRdb copy is restricted to in-frame clones and leaves out a portion. This sample has 300,000 to 400,000 clones, with about 86% found just once. The sample comprised PBMCs or T cells enriched from blood (not recorded which). The receptor source for this set is a middle-aged woman with acute COVID-19.

This clone appeared a single time. The chain employs TRBV5-1 and TRBJ2-5; TRBD2 might be the D (7 bases). Trimming stripped 4 bases from V and 3 bases from J, with 16 bases between. CDR3 length: 15 amino acids. CDR1 and CDR2 (germline): SGHRS, YFSETQ. The CDR3 nucleotides read TGCGCCAGCAGCGTTTTACAGGGAGGGGAAGAGACCCAGTACTTC. Protein sequence: CASSVLQGGEETQYF.

V is TRBV6-5 and J is TRBJ2-7, with 10 bases identical to TRBD1. The CDR3 has 14 amino acids. Germline V CDR1 and CDR2: MNHEY, SVGAGI. The V segment lost 5 bases and the J segment 3 bases; nucleotides outside the gene matches: 4. CDR3 sequence: CASSRTGGVYEQYF. In nucleotides, the CDR3 is TGTGCCAGCAGTCGGACAGGGGGGGTCTACGAGCAGTACTTC.

The gene calls are TRBV7-8 and TRBJ2-3; 9 positions match TRBD2. Trimming removed 2 bases from V and 5 bases from J; junction bases left unmatched: 8. CDR1 SGHVS and CDR2 FQNEAQ come from the germline V gene. This CDR3 spans 16 amino acids. The CDR3 here is CASSLPSGKGGDTQYF. In DNA, the CDR3 is TGTGCCAGCAGCTTACCTAGCGGGAAGGGCGGAGATACGCAGTATTTT.

CDR3 DNA sequence: TGTGCCAGCAGCCCCACCCGGGGACCCCTCCACTTT. Protein product: CASSPTRGPLHF. The V call is TRBV3-1 (or the pseudogene TRBV3-2), the J call TRBJ1-6; D ambiguous. CDR1 LGHDT and CDR2 YNNKEL come from the germline V gene (reference sequence). Trimming shortened V by 4 bases and J by 12 bases, and 10 bases separated the two germline ends. CDR3 size: 12 residues.

The J gene is TRBJ2-1, the V gene TRBV6-2 or TRBV6-3, with 9 bases aligning to TRBD2. CDR3 length equals 15 residues. The V gene end was trimmed by 4 bases and the J gene end by 3 bases; junction bases not matched to a gene: 4. Germline CDR1 reads MNHEY; CDR2 reads SVGEGT. The CDR3 sequence: CASSFGSGSYNEQFF. In DNA form, the CDR3 reads TGTGCCAGCAGTTTCGGTAGCGGGAGCTACAATGAGCAGTTCTTC.

The V and J genes are TRBV5-1 and TRBJ1-1; a possible D gene is TRBD1 (5 bases). V shed 2 bases and J shed 1 base, with 9 bases lying between them. The CDR3 has 14 residues. Germline loops: CDR1 SGHRS, CDR2 YFSETQ. CDR3 loop: CASSLFGQNTEAFF. The CDR3 coding sequence is TGCGCCAGCAGCTTATTTGGACAGAACACTGAAGCTTTCTTT.

The chain carries TRBV15 and TRBJ1-2, with no clear D. The V and J ends lost 0 bases and 0 bases respectively, with 11 bases between them. The length of the CDR3 is 16 residues. Germline lookup yields CDR1 LNHNV and CDR2 YYDKDF (reference sequence). CDR3 protein: CATSRDQALPNYGYTF. CDR3 DNA sequence: TGTGCCACCAGCAGAGATCAGGCTCTCCCTAACTATGGCTACACCTTC. Full variable domain (remainder filled in from reference TRBV15 and TRBJ1-2): DAMVIQNPRYQVTQFGKPVTLSCSQTLNHNVMYWYQQKSSQAPKLLFHYYDKDFNNEADTPDNFQSRRPNTSFCFLDIRSPGLGDTAMYLCATSRDQALPNYGYTFGSGTRLTVV.

Details on this clone: The sample contains more than one DNA sequence encoding this CDR3. The rearrangement joins TRBV18 to TRBJ1-1, with D possibly being TRBD1 (6 bases). Germline values: CDR1 KGHSH, CDR2 LQKENI. V lost 4 bases to trimming and J lost 1 base, with 7 bases between them. The CDR3 is made up of 13 amino acids. This CDR3 is CASSRTANTEAFF. The CDR3 nucleotides read TGTGCCAGCTCACGGACAGCGAACACTGAAGCTTTCTTT.

The chain recombines TRBV4-1 with TRBJ2-7; possible D gene TRBD1, 5 bases. There are 14 residues in the CDR3. V shed 6 bases and J shed 2 bases, with 14 bases lying between them. Germline CDR1 and CDR2: MGHRA and YSYEKL. CDR3 loop: CASRSTVTTYEQYF. The CDR3, as DNA: TGCGCCAGCAGGTCGACAGTAACGACCTACGAGCAGTACTTC.

V is TRBV12-5 and J is TRBJ1-5; D is perhaps TRBD1 (6 bases). The V gene lost 6 bases and the J gene lost 2 bases, with 11 bases spanning the gap. This CDR3 is built from 14 residues. Germline assignment: CDR1 LGHNT and CDR2 FRNRAP. This CDR3 is CASGQQGGNQPQHF. CDR3 bases: TGTGCTAGTGGGCAACAGGGAGGCAATCAGCCCCAGCATTTT.

The chain links TRBV7-6 to TRBJ1-1; D gene uncertain. Trimming took off 3 bases at V and 1 base at J, with 6 bases between the two ends. The CDR3 is 13 residues long. CDR1 and CDR2 from the germline V gene are SGHVS and FNYEAQ. CDR3 in amino acids: CASSLAGNTEAFF. CDR3 nucleotides: TGTGCCAGCAGCTTGGCGGGGAACACTGAAGCTTTCTTT.

V gene TRBV4-3 combines with J gene TRBJ1-4; 9 nucleotides agree with TRBD1. Germline loops: CDR1 LGHNA, CDR2 YSLEER. The CDR3 length is 16 residues. V shed 0 bases, J shed 6 bases, and the junction held 5 bases outside the gene matches. CDR3 coding DNA: TGCGCCAGCAGCCAAGAGGGGGACAGGGCGGATGAAAAACTGTTTTTT. Protein product: CASSQEGDRADEKLFF.

The J gene is TRBJ1-2, the V gene TRBV5-1, with D tentatively TRBD1 (5 bases). V was clipped by 4 bases and J by 6 bases, with 16 bases between them. The CDR3 is made up of 14 amino acids. The germline V gene encodes CDR1 SGHRS and CDR2 YFSETQ. The chain's CDR3 is CASSLPWGGHGYTF. In nucleotides, the CDR3 is TGCGCCAGCAGCCTCCCCTGGGGGGGACATGGCTACACCTTC.

The chain recombines TRBV4-2 with TRBJ2-2; 7 bases fit TRBD2. J was trimmed by 6 bases and V by 1 base; bases with no gene match: 11. Looked up from germline, CDR1 is LGHNA and CDR2 is YNFKEQ. The CDR3 extends over 17 amino acids. In DNA, the CDR3 is TGTGCCAGCAGCCAAGCTAGGATAAGGGAGGGCCCCGGGGAGCTGTTTTTT. Its protein product is CASSQARIREGPGELFF.

This rearrangement joins TRBV24-1 to TRBJ2-1, with TRBD2 matching 7 bases. The length of the CDR3 is 16 residues. Looked up from germline, CDR1 is KGHDR and CDR2 is SFDVKD. The ends lost 1 base at V and 3 bases at J; junction bases unmatched: 5. The CDR3 DNA is TGTGCCACCAGTGATTTAGGGCTAGCGGACTACAATGAGCAGTTCTTC. Translated, it gives CATSDLGLADYNEQFF.

This chain uses TRBV9 with TRBJ2-1; the D is unclear. Per germline, CDR1 SGDLS and CDR2 YYNGEE. This CDR3 has 15 residues. The V end was cut by 0 bases, the J end by 1 base, with 8 bases between. The CDR3 region has the DNA TGTGCCAGCAGCGTAGAGTGGAGTTCCTACAATGAGCAGTTCTTC. It specifies CASSVEWSSYNEQFF.

This clone appeared once. The chain joins TRBV5-1 to TRBJ2-6; possibly TRBD1 for D (6 bases). Trimming shortened V by 4 bases and J by 2 bases, and 13 bases separated the two germline ends. This CDR3 spans 16 amino acids. Germline-derived CDR1 and CDR2 are SGHRS and YFSETQ. This CDR3 is CASSNLAGAGANVLTF. In DNA form, the CDR3 reads TGCGCCAGCAGCAACTTAGCAGGGGCTGGGGCCAACGTCCTGACTTTC.

The rearrangement joins TRBV2 to TRBJ2-2, with TRBD2 identical over 11 bases. The CDR3 spans 16 residues. Germline loops: CDR1 SNHLY, CDR2 FYNNEI. Trimming at V came to 2 bases and at J to 6 bases, leaving 5 bases not matched to a gene. The CDR3 reads CASSERLAGWAGELFF. CDR3 bases: TGTGCCAGCAGTGAAAGACTAGCGGGATGGGCCGGGGAGCTGTTTTTT.

This chain connects TRBV7-9 to TRBJ2-7, with 9 bases identical to TRBD1. In germline, CDR1 is SEHNR, CDR2 FQNEAQ (reference sequence). This CDR3 contains 16 residues. J lost 2 bases, V lost 3 bases, and 8 bases had no gene match. The CDR3 DNA is TGTGCCAGCAGCTTCCTTTTGGACAGGGGACCCTACGAGCAGTACTTC. As protein: CASSFLLDRGPYEQYF.

This clone was seen only a few times. This sample also contains other DNA sequences that code for the same CDR3. The chain is built from TRBV4-3 and TRBJ2-5; possible D gene TRBD2, 5 bases. The V gene lost 0 bases and the J gene lost 4 bases, with 9 bases spanning the gap. In germline, CDR1 is LGHNA, CDR2 YSLEER. The CDR3 contains 14 residues. The CDR3 loop is CASSQDYGGETQYF. The CDR3 DNA reads TGCGCCAGCAGCCAAGATTACGGAGGAGAGACCCAGTACTTC.

This clone was seen just once. The CDR3 reads CASSQERYTQYF. The CDR3 nucleotides read TGTGCCAGCAGCCAAGAGCGGTATACGCAGTATTTT. This sequence joins TRBV3-1 (or the pseudogene TRBV3-2) and TRBJ2-3; D is unclear. CDR1 LGHDT and CDR2 YNNKEL come from the germline V gene (reference sequence). V was pared by 0 bases and J by 7 bases, with 5 bases between. The CDR3 is 12 residues long.

V and J are TRBV5-1 and TRBJ1-1, with D perhaps TRBD1 (6 bases). The germline CDR1 and CDR2 sequences are SGHRS and YFSETQ. The CDR3 has 15 residues. V was trimmed by 2 bases and J by 2 bases, leaving 13 bases between them. In nucleotides, the CDR3 is TGCGCCAGCAGCTTCCCCAAGACAGGTAACACTGAAGCTTTCTTT. This sequence encodes CASSFPKTGNTEAFF.

The chain joins TRBV4-3 to TRBJ1-5; perhaps TRBD1 as D (6 bases). Germline CDR1 is LGHNA and CDR2 is YSLEER. The CDR3 sequence is 15 residues long. V gave up 2 bases and J gave up 3 bases, with 11 bases separating them. CDR3 sequence (DNA): TGCGCCAGCAGCCAACAGACAGGAGACAATCAGCCCCAGCATTTT. Amino acids: CASSQQTGDNQPQHF.

The gene calls are TRBV2 and TRBJ2-1; a weak D match, TRBD1 (5 bases). CDR1 is SNHLY, CDR2 FYNNEI, per germline. This CDR3 is 15 amino acids long. With 6 bases removed from V and 0 bases from J, the gap between germline ends came to 12 bases. Here the CDR3 DNA reads TGTGCCAGCAGAGCAACAGGCAGCTCCTACAATGAGCAGTTCTTC. The encoded protein is CASRATGSSYNEQFF.